This T cell receptor (beta chain) was recovered during a study of regulatory T cells in long-lasting Graves disease. General observations from the study: There were preferences for TRBV28, TRBJ1-2 and TRBJ2-5 in persistent disease.

Many counts were recorded for this clonotype. Its antigen remains unknown. The junction had 8 bases not matched to a gene; V was cut back by 6 bases and J by 4 bases. The CDR3 sequence is 15 residues long. Assembly of TCR beta libraries relied on iRepertoire HTBI primers together with Arm-PCR of CDR3 regions. TCRdb called the multiplex PCR reads again in MiXCR, with one record for every CDR3 protein. The data show about half a million distinct CDR3 sequences, 20% to 25% seen once. Noted time point: persistent/refractory GD, antithyroid drugs over 5 years with positive TRAb. TCR sequences were obtained from RNA taken from PBMCs.

Sequencing used peripheral blood mononuclear cells (PBMCs), obtained when the disease was refractory, from a patient treated with antithyroid drugs. The sequence was collected from a female donor with Graves disease. The rearrangement uses TRBV12-3 or TRBV12-4 and TRBJ2-5, with TRBD1 matching over 10 bases. The CDR3 loop reads CASSPDRGRGETQYF. The CDR3 DNA reads TGTGCCAGCAGCCCAGACAGGGGGCGGGGAGAGACCCAGTACTTC.